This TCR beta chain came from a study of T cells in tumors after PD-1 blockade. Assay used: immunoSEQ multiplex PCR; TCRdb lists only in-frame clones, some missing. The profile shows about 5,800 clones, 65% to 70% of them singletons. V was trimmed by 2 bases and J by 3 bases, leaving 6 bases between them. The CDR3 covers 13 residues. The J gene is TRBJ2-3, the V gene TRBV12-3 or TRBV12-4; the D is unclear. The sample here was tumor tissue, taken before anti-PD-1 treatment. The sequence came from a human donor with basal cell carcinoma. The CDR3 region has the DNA TGTGCCAGCAGTTTACCAGGAACAGATACGCAGTATTTT. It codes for CASSLPGTDTQYF.